The T cell receptor (beta chain) under discussion was sequenced for a study of CD8+ T cells in alopecia areata. Indicated treatment: oral pan-JAK inhibitor, 5-10 mg twice daily. The CDR3 is made up of 15 amino acids. CDR1 and CDR2 from the germline V gene are LGHNA and YNFKEQ. V lost 6 bases, J lost 4 bases, and 8 bases stayed unmatched. RNA, once extracted, was reverse transcribed into cDNA for use as the sequencing template. The data were produced by immunoSEQ multiplex PCR, yet TCRdb's version contains in-frame clones alone and is incomplete. The sample includes under 150,000 clones, 61% of them seen just once. This clone was counted between two and nine times. Additional DNA sequences in this sample encode the identical CDR3.

This chain joins TRBV4-2 and TRBJ2-5; TRBD2 matches 10 bases. This receptor was obtained from a human donor with alopecia areata. The sample was CD4+ T cells sorted from blood, taken at week 4, from a patient treated with tofacitinib. The CDR3 sequence is CASSPSGGARETQYF. The DNA for the CDR3 is TGTGCCAGCAGTCCGAGCGGGGGGGCTCGAGAGACCCAGTACTTC.